The T cell receptor beta chain described here comes from a study of blood T cell repertoires in COVID-19. Methods used by the authors: Nucleated cell number was recorded as an estimate derived from reference gene primer amplification. Repertoires were generated with immunoSEQ multiplex PCR, while TCRdb's copy carries only in-frame clones and drops some. The V and J calls and the clone size are those of that table, but D and trimming were determined from the DNA. Of about 73,000 clones listed, approximately 84% were seen once; the top ten hold 28%. The CDR3 runs to 13 residues. V was cut by 5 bases and J by 7 bases, with 12 bases left in between. Per germline, CDR1 SEHNR and CDR2 FQNEAQ (reference sequence). This clone came up once.

This chain joins TRBV7-9 and TRBJ2-1, with D possibly TRBD2 on 7 matching bases. The clonotype comes from a human donor in a cohort sampled during active COVID-19. Sequences were obtained from peripheral blood. CDR3 nucleotide sequence: TGTGCCAGCAGCAGGGGGGGCCCGAATGAGCAGTTCTTC. This sequence encodes CASSRGGPNEQFF.